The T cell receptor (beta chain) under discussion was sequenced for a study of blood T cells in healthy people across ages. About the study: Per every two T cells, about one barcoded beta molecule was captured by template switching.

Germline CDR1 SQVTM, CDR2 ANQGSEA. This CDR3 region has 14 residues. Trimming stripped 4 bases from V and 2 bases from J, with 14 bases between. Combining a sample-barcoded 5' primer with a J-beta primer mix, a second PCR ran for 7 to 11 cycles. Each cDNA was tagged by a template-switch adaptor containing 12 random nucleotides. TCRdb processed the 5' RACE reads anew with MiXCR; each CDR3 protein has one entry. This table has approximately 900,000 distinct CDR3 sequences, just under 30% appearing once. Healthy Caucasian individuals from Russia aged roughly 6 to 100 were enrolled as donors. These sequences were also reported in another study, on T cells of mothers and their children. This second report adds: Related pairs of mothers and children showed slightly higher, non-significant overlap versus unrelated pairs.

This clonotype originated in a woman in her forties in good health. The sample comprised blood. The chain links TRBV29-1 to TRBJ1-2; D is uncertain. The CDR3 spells CSVGPEGVNYGYTF. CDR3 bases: TGCAGCGTTGGGCCGGAGGGAGTCAACTATGGCTACACCTTC. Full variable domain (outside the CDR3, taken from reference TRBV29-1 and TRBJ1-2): SAVISQKPSRDICQRGTSLTIQCQVDSQVTMMFWYRQQPGQSLTLIATANQGSEATYESGFVIDKFPISRPNLTFSTLTVSNMSPEDSSIYLCSVGPEGVNYGYTFGSGTRLTVV.